This TCR beta chain emerged from a study of blood T cells in healthy people across ages. General study points: Researchers report that TCR beta diversity correlated strongly with naive T cell percentage. Among T cells, TCR beta diversity per million cells dropped roughly linearly as age rose.

Sample-barcoded 5' priming and a J-beta primer mix drove a second PCR of roughly 6 to 12 cycles. A tag from a template-switch adaptor with 12 random nucleotides marked each cDNA molecule. One entry per CDR3 protein results from TCRdb running MiXCR on the 5' RACE reads. This table has some 710,000 distinct CDR3 sequences, about a fifth appearing once. Samples each had at least 5.5 micrograms of total RNA extracted. Trimming took 4 bases from V and 11 from J; bases not matched to a gene: 16. The CDR3 is 16 residues long. Germline values: CDR1 LGHDT, CDR2 YNNKEL (reference sequence). Regarding this clonotype: The target antigen is unknown.

This sequence joins TRBV3-1 and TRBJ2-5; 10 positions agree with TRBD2. The specimen was blood. This clonotype originated in a man between 65 and 80 years old in good health. CDR3 bases: TGTGCCAGCAGCCCAGCAAGAAGCGGGGGGGCTAATGAGCAGTACTTC. Translation gives CASSPARSGGANEQYF.